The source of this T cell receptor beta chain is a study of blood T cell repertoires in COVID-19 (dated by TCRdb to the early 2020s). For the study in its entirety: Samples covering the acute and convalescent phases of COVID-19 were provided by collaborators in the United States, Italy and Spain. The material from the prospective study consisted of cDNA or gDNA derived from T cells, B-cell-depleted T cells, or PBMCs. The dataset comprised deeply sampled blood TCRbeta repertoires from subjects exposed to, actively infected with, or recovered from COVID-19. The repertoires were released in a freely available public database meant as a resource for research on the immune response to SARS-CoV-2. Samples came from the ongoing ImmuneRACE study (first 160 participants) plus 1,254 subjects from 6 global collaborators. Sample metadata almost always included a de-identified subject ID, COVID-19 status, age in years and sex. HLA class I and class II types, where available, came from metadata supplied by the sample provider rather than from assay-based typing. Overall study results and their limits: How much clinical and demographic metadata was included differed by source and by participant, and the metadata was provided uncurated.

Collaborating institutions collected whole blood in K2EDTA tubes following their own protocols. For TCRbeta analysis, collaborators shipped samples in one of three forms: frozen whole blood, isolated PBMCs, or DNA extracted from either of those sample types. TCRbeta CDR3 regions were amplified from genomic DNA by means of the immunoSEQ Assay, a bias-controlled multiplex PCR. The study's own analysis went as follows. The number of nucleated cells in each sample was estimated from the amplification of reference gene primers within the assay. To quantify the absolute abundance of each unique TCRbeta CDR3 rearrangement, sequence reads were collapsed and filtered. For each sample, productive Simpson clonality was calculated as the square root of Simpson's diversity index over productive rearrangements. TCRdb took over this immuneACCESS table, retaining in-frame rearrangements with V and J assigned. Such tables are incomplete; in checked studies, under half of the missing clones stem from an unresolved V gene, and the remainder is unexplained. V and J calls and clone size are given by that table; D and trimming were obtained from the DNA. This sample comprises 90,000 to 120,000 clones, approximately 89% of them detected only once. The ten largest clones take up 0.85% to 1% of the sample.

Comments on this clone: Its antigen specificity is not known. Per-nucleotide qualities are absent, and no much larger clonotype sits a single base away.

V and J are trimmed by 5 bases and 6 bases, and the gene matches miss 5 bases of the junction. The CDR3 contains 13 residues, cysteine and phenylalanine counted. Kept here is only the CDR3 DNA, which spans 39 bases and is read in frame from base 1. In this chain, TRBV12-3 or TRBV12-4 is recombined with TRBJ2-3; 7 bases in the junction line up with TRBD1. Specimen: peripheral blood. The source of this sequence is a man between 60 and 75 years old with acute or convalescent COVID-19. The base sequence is TGTGCCAGCAGTCTACAACAGGGGGATACGCAGTATTTT. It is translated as CASSLQQGDTQYF.